The clone carrying this T cell receptor (beta chain) was detected a few times. The antigen is undetermined. The CDR3 has 12 residues. The ends were cut back, 0 bases at V and 5 bases at J, with 6 bases in the middle. CDR1 SGHRS and CDR2 YFSETQ come from the germline V gene. This PCR relied on a set of 60 Vbeta primers and 13 Jbeta primers. Generated by immunoSEQ multiplex PCR, the TCRdb table keeps only in-frame clones and is missing some. The data hold some 90,000 clones, with around 81% observed a single time. The sample originates from a study of cytomegalovirus exposure and HLA in healthy donors. As for the study in general: When 300 to 500 donors were genotyped, just over 80% of them were found to fall in the Caucasian-associated ancestry cluster. Study-level results: In a later analysis, TCR association rates varied by HLA locus: DRB1 most, HLA-C fewest. V- and J-gene trimming of TCR beta was linked (in a later analysis) to a missense DCLRE1C variant. Listed as cytomegalovirus-associated were 150 or so TCR beta chains.

The sequencing input was PBMCs. The TCR originated in a woman between 70 and 85 years old in good health and CMV-seropositive. The rearrangement uses TRBV5-1 and TRBJ2-7; D unclear. CDR3 loop: CASSLGANEQYF. The CDR3 DNA follows: TGCGCCAGCAGCTTGGGGGCTAACGAGCAGTACTTC. Drawing the rest from reference TRBV5-1 and TRBJ2-7, the complete variable domain is KAGVTQTPRYLIKTRGQQVTLSCSPISGHRSVSWYQQTPGQGLQFLFEYFSETQRNKGNFPGRFSGRQFSNSRSEMNVSTLELGDSALYLCASSLGANEQYFGPGTRLTVT.